These 8 T cell receptor beta chains came from one sample sequenced in a study of CD8+CD57+ T cells in acquired aplastic anemia. The sequenced patients had an expansion of CD8+CD57+ cells seen by flow cytometry. CDR3 and TCR beta VDJ profiling relied on genomic DNA as the template. TCRdb recomputed calls from the reads with MiXCR, one row per CDR3 protein. This sample has about 470,000 distinct CDR3 sequences, with around 30% found just once. Sequenced material: sorted CD4+, CD8+, or CD8+CD57+ T cells (not recorded which) from PBMCs. The receptor set was obtained from a human donor with aplastic anemia.

This sequence joins TRBV5-1 and TRBJ1-4, with 7 bases matching TRBD1. The J segment lost 5 bases and the V segment lost 0 bases, leaving 7 bases of the junction unmatched. Per germline, CDR1 SGHRS and CDR2 YFSETQ. The CDR3 runs 16 residues. The CDR3: CASSLGGQLLNEKLFF. CDR3 nucleotides: TGCGCCAGCAGCTTGGGGGGACAGTTGTTGAATGAAAAACTGTTTTTT.

This clonotype has at least ten counts. This sequence joins TRBV20-1 and TRBJ1-1, with 8 bases matching TRBD1. Trimming took 2 bases from V and 2 from J; bases not matched to a gene: 4. The CDR3 is 14 residues long. The germline gives CDR1 DFQATT, CDR2 SNEGSKA (reference sequence). The CDR3 nucleotides are TGCAGTGCTAGAAAGGGACAGGTCAACACTGAAGCTTTCTTT. Amino acid sequence: CSARKGQVNTEAFF.

Comments on this clonotype: A single base separates this from a much larger clone, so it may be a read error. This sequence joins TRBV19 and TRBJ2-7; D possibly corresponds to TRBD1 (6 bases). This CDR3 is 15 amino acids long. Germline CDR1 LNHDA, CDR2 SQIVND (reference sequence). DNA of the CDR3: TGTGCCAGTAGTATCACGATAGGTGGGGGCTACGGGCAGTACTTC. Translation gives CASSITIGGGYGQYF. Based on the CDR3 plus reference TRBV19 and TRBJ2-7, the full variable domain is DGGITQSPKYLFRKEGQNVTLSCEQNLNHDAMYWYRQDPGQGLRLIYYSQIVNDFQKGDIAEGYSVSREKKESFPLTVTSAQKNPTAFYLCASSITIGGGYGQYFGPGTRLTVT.

A word on this clonotype: A much bigger clone sits one base away, suggesting this may be a read error. V gene TRBV29-1 combines with J gene TRBJ2-3; D may be TRBD2 (7 bases). Germline CDR1 is SQVTM and CDR2 is ANQGSEA. Trimming left V 2 bases short and J 2 bases short, with 11 bases between. This CDR3 region has 14 residues. CDR3 coding DNA: TGCAGCGTTGAATTCGGGGGGCCCACAGATACGCAGTATTTT. Translation: CSVEFGGPTDTQYF.

This clonotype was counted ten times or more. The chain links TRBV6-5 to TRBJ1-2; 9 bases are shared with TRBD1. The J segment lost 7 bases and the V segment lost 2 bases, leaving 2 bases of the junction unmatched. This CDR3 region has 13 residues. Germline lookup yields CDR1 MNHEY and CDR2 SVGAGI. This chain's CDR3 is CASSYGTGFGYTF. The CDR3 nucleotides are TGTGCCAGCAGTTACGGGACAGGGTTTGGCTACACCTTC.

At least ten counts were recorded for this clonotype. The chain is built from TRBV10-1 and TRBJ2-1, with unresolved D. Germline CDR1 and CDR2: WNHNN and SYGVQD (reference sequence). V lost 4 bases to trimming and J lost 10 bases, with 11 bases between them. The CDR3 loop spans 12 amino acids. The CDR3 reads CASSGRLGEQFF. The CDR3 bases are TGCGCCAGCAGTGGACGGCTGGGAGAGCAGTTCTTC.

This clonotype was observed at least ten times. The rearrangement joins TRBV7-6 to TRBJ2-7, with TRBD2 as a possible D gene (6 bases). This CDR3 is built from 14 residues. CDR1 is SGHVS, CDR2 FNYEAQ, per germline. V was shortened by 1 base and J by 5 bases, with 12 bases between the two germline ends. The CDR3 spells CASSLGGVQNEQYF. Written as DNA, the CDR3 is TGTGCCAGCAGCTTAGGGGGGGTCCAAAACGAGCAGTACTTC.

The sample holds one count of this clonotype. The V call is TRBV25-1, the J call TRBJ2-4; 8 nucleotides agree with TRBD1. The germline V gene has CDR1 MGHDK and CDR2 SYGVNS. The V segment lost 8 bases and the J segment 7 bases; nucleotides outside the gene matches: 10. This CDR3 has 14 residues. The CDR3 here is CASSLQGAGNIQYF. The CDR3 nucleotides are TGTGCCAGCTCTCTTCAGGGGGCAGGTAACATTCAGTACTTC.